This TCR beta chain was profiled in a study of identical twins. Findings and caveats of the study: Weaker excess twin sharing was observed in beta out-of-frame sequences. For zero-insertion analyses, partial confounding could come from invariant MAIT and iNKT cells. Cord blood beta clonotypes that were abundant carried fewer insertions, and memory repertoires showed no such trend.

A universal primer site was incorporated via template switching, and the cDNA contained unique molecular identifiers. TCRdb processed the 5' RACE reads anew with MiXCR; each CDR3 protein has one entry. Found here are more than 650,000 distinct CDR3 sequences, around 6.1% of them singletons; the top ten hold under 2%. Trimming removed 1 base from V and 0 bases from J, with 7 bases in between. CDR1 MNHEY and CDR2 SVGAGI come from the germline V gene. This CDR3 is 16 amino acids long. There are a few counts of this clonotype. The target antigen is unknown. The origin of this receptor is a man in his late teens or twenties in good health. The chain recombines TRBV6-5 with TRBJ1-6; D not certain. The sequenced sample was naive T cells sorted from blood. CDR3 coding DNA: TGTGCCAGCAGTTACTATGGGAGCTCCTATAATTCACCCCTCCACTTT. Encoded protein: CASSYYGSSYNSPLHF.